Given below is one T cell receptor beta chain in context. Its cognate antigen is unknown. This entry comes from a study of glioma-infiltrating T cells after dendritic cell vaccination. Study findings and constraints: Longer survival after dendritic cell vaccination followed higher pretreatment TIL content.

This CDR3 is 15 amino acids long. CDR1 is SGHRS and CDR2 is YFSETQ in the germline V gene. Losses at the gene ends were 0 bases for V and 2 bases for J; bases not matched to a gene: 1. Blood PBMC samples: pre-vaccination, two weeks post third vaccination, and at tumor progression. The primer mix had 60 V beta and 13 J beta primers. The table came from immunoSEQ multiplex PCR; TCRdb's copy has only in-frame clones and leaves some out. This sample has approximately 48,000 clones, with 85% found just once. V is TRBV5-1 and J is TRBJ1-3; the match to TRBD1 covers 8 bases. The TCR comes from a human donor with glioblastoma. The material was blood, obtained before dendritic cell vaccination. The CDR3 region is CASSLEQGAGNTIYF. The CDR3 DNA follows: TGCGCCAGCAGCTTGGAACAGGGGGCTGGAAACACCATATATTTT.